Below, 9 T cell receptor beta chains from the same sample are listed, as sequenced in a study of cytomegalovirus exposure and HLA in healthy donors. The PCR made use of 60 Vbeta and 13 Jbeta primers. The data were produced by immunoSEQ multiplex PCR, yet TCRdb's version contains in-frame clones alone and is incomplete. This sample carries over 100,000 clones, around nine tenths of them seen once, and the ten largest clones take around 5.5%. Sequenced input: PBMCs. The receptors stem from a woman aged 25 to 39 in good health and CMV-seronegative.

CDR3 DNA: TGTGCCAGCAGCTTGGGGTCCGGGACTTTATACGAGCAGTACTTC. Protein: CASSLGSGTLYEQYF. The V gene is TRBV5-5, the J gene TRBJ2-7; a possible D gene is TRBD2 (6 bases). The CDR3 runs 15 residues. CDR1 and CDR2 from the germline V gene are SGHKS and YYEKEE (reference sequence). V was clipped by 0 bases and J by 4 bases, with 14 bases between them.

V is TRBV7-2 and J is TRBJ2-3; D perhaps matches TRBD2 (6 bases). V gave up 1 base and J gave up 6 bases, with 11 bases separating them. The germline V gene has CDR1 SGHTA and CDR2 FQGNSA. This CDR3 is built from 14 residues. The CDR3 nucleotides read TGTGCCAGCAGCTTAGGACTAGATCTCGATACGCAGTATTTT. Protein product: CASSLGLDLDTQYF.

This sequence joins TRBV4-1 and TRBJ2-1; 11 positions match TRBD2. The germline V gene has CDR1 MGHRA and CDR2 YSYEKL. The CDR3 length is 21 residues. V was pared by 7 bases and J by 1 base, with 21 bases of the junction left unmatched. CDR3 in amino acids: CASTHGGLAGGLRRSYNEQFF. The CDR3 nucleotides are TGCGCCAGCACCCACGGAGGTTTAGCGGGAGGGCTTCGGAGGTCCTACAATGAGCAGTTCTTC.

This sequence joins TRBV6-5 and TRBJ2-5, with TRBD1 identical over 10 bases. The CDR3 is 14 residues long. V dropped 6 bases and J dropped 4; count of bases not matched to a gene: 5. The germline gives CDR1 MNHEY, CDR2 SVGAGI. Here the CDR3 DNA reads TGTGCCAGCAGCCGTGACAGGGGGCGAGAGACCCAGTACTTC. This sequence encodes CASSRDRGRETQYF.

The J gene is TRBJ2-7, the V gene TRBV29-1; a weak D match, TRBD2 (5 bases). Trimming took 4 bases from V and 2 from J, leaving 12 bases between them. This CDR3 spans 13 amino acids. Germline V gene data show CDR1 as SQVTM and CDR2 as ANQGSEA. The CDR3, as DNA: TGCAGCGTTGTCCCGGGGTTGGCCTACGAGCAGTACTTC. Its protein product is CSVVPGLAYEQYF.

This chain uses TRBV5-1 with TRBJ2-1; 8 bases line up with TRBD1. The V and J ends lost 3 bases and 0 bases, in that order; junction bases with no gene match: 8. The CDR3 extends over 17 amino acids. Germline-derived CDR1 and CDR2 are SGHRS and YFSETQ. The DNA of the CDR3 is TGCGCCAGCAGCTCCGGACAGGGCCGAAGCTCCTACAATGAGCAGTTCTTC. Amino acid sequence: CASSSGQGRSSYNEQFF.

The chain links TRBV18 to TRBJ2-5; the D gene is possibly TRBD1 (6 bases). Per the germline V gene, CDR1 is KGHSH and CDR2 is LQKENI. V was clipped by 6 bases and J by 1 base, with 18 bases between them. CDR3 size: 16 residues. The CDR3: CASSERQGSLQETQYF. The CDR3 DNA is TGTGCCAGCTCCGAGAGGCAGGGGAGCCTCCAAGAGACCCAGTACTTC.

Only one count was recorded for this clone. The chain joins TRBV6-1 to TRBJ2-7; TRBD2 matches at 8 bases. The V gene's germline CDR1 is MNHNS and CDR2 SASEGT. The CDR3 totals 15 residues. With V trimmed by 6 bases and J by 2 bases, 9 bases remained unmatched. The CDR3 DNA reads TGTGCCAGCAGCGCCGATACTAGCGGAGCCTACGAGCAGTACTTC. It is translated as CASSADTSGAYEQYF.

The V call is TRBV18, the J call TRBJ2-7; weak D call: TRBD2 (6 bases). The germline V and J ends were trimmed by 1 base and 0 bases, with 16 bases remaining between them. There are 17 residues in the CDR3. CDR1 and CDR2 (germline): KGHSH, LQKENI. The CDR3 nucleotides read TGTGCCAGCTCACCACTTGGCGGAGGGCCAAGCTCCTACGAGCAGTACTTC. Its protein is CASSPLGGGPSSYEQYF.